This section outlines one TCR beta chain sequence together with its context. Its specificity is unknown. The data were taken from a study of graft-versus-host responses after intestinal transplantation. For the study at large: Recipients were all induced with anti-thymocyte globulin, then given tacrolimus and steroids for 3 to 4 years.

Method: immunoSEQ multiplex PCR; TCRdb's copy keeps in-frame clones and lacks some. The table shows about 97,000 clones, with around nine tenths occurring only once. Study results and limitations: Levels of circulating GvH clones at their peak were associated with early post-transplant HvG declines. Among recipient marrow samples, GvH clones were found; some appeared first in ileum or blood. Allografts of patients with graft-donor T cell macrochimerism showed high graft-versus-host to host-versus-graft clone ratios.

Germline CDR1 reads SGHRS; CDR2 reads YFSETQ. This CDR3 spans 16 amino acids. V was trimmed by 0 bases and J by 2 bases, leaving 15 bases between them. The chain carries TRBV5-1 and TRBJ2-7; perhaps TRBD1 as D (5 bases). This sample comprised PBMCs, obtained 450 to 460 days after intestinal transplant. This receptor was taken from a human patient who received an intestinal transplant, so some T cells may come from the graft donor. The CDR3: CASSLAPTAATYEQYF. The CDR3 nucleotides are TGCGCCAGCAGCTTGGCCCCGACAGCCGCTACCTACGAGCAGTACTTC.